This paragraph covers one T cell receptor beta chain sequence. At least ten counts were recorded for this clonotype. Its antigen is unknown. No base-level quality is on record; no much larger clone is a single base apart. This entry is derived from a study of blood T cells in healthy people across ages (dated by TCRdb to the mid-2010s). Describing the broader study: In model experiments, roughly one uniquely barcoded TCR beta cDNA molecule per two T cells was captured by template switching. Using deep sequencing normalized with unique cDNA molecular identifiers, the study measured how TCR beta repertoire diversity changes with age. The donors were divided into four age groups: young (average roughly 17 years), middle-aged (approximately 39), aged (around 59) and long-lived (roughly 82). Donors of different ages were randomly distributed across sequencing lanes to avoid experimental bias. The study analyzed two additional independent replicas of 1 million unique cDNA reads from the same blood draw for two donors, one aged 18 to 30 and one aged 80 or older.

The study at large found these results: There was a strong correlation between observed TCR beta diversity and the percentage of naive T cells measured by flow cytometry. Total diversity estimates from one million sequenced T cells were considered lower bounds and underestimates. Observed TCR beta diversity per million T cells fell roughly linearly with age, and a significant reduction was already apparent by age roughly 40. Conclusive comparison of naive and antigen-experienced compartments was prevented by the profiling of bulk unsorted PBMCs. The CMV infection status of donors was not known, potentially confounding age-related changes in expanded clonotypes. Compared with the aged group, the long-lived group had more naive CD4+ T cells, fewer expanded clones and increased TCR diversity, a pattern suggesting age selection.

Systemically healthy Caucasian individuals from Russia, approximately 39 in total and aged about 6 to 100 years, were included as donors. Each donor gave around 9.9 milliliters of peripheral blood, collected into EDTA-treated Vacutainer tubes. Ficoll-Paque density-gradient centrifugation was used to isolate PBMCs, with at least 6.5 million per sample. Trizol reagent was used to extract total RNA from PBMCs, with at least 6 micrograms per sample. For every donor, an aliquot of PBMCs went through flow cytometry to measure the percentages of naive CD45RAhigh/CD27high T cells. The library was built by means of 5' RACE. Sequencing was carried out with an Illumina HiSeq 2500. A second PCR of about 7 to 12 cycles was performed with a sample-barcoded 5' primer and a J-beta primer mix. Each TCR beta cDNA molecule received a unique molecular identifier from a template-switch 5' adaptor carrying 12 random nucleotides. At least 3 million CDR3-containing paired-end reads were obtained from each sample. The Mint cDNA synthesis kit, primed by a TRBC-specific oligonucleotide, was used to synthesize first-strand cDNA from all RNA. All cDNA was treated with uracil-DNA glycosylase and then went through a first 18-cycle PCR with the universal primers M1SS and BC2_uni_R. Turning to the authors' computational methods: For normalization, 1 million high-quality reads, each with a distinct molecular identifier, were randomly selected from each sample. Instead of being binned into consensus sequences, reads with shared molecular identifiers were discarded. MiTCR, set to a Q25 quality threshold and the strictest error-elimination algorithm, was used for CDR3 identification, clonotype clustering and error correction. A nonparametric unseen species model with Euler transformation was used to estimate lower-bound total TCR beta diversity. The public reads were quality trimmed at Q25 with fastp and then assembled into clones with MiXCR by TCRdb, keeping productive beta chains. CDR3 protein duplicates are merged, each entry listing the most common genes and DNA. These V and J calls rely on TCRdb rather than the paper's analysis. The sample includes roughly 680,000 distinct CDR3 sequences, with roughly half observed a single time. The ten biggest clones cover 13% of the sample.

The sequenced material came from blood. The clonotype comes from a woman of 80 years or more in good health.

The encoded CDR3 is CASSLYGTAGETQYF. Here is the DNA: TGCGCCAGCAGCTTGTATGGGACAGCCGGAGAGACCCAGTACTTC. Here the chain combines TRBV5-1 and TRBJ2-5, with TRBD1 identical over 7 junction bases. The junction shows trimming of 1 base on V and 4 bases on J, and the gene matches do not reach 7 bases of it. CDR1 and CDR2 (SGHRS, YFSETQ) derive from the germline V gene. Including the terminal cysteine and phenylalanine, the CDR3 comprises 15 residues. Only the CDR3 portion is preserved as DNA: 45 bases, with reading frame beginning at the first base.